This T cell receptor (beta chain) was documented in a study of cytomegalovirus exposure and HLA in healthy donors. Notes on the study in general: With later analysis, a missense DCLRE1C variant became linked to TCR beta V- and J-gene trimming. As a later analysis revealed, most CMV-associated TCR beta chains appeared HLA-restricted. Presence/absence results assume similar sequencing depth per donor, which may not hold.

A remark on this clone: Its antigen is unknown.

CDR1 MNHEY and CDR2 SVGAGI come from the germline V gene. CDR3 length equals 13 residues. The V end was cut by 6 bases, the J end by 4 bases, with 12 bases between. The PCR had 60 Vbeta and 13 Jbeta primers. TCRdb keeps only in-frame clones here, not all; method: immunoSEQ multiplex PCR. The profile shows about 160,000 clones, 75% to 85% of them singletons. The chain couples TRBV6-5 to TRBJ1-1, with no clear D. Sample: PBMCs. The source of this sequence is a girl aged 2 to 9 in good health and CMV-seropositive. The CDR3 loop reads CASRRRGFTEAFF. Here the CDR3 DNA reads TGTGCCAGCAGGAGACGGGGATTCACTGAAGCTTTCTTT.